What follows are 17 T cell receptor beta chains derived from one specimen sequenced in a study of T-cell reconstitution after alpha-beta-depleted transplantation in children. Using unique molecular identifiers, the investigators prepared the TCRbeta library. TCRdb re-called the PCR reads through MiXCR, storing one row per CDR3 protein. The sample has under 450,000 distinct CDR3 sequences; around 15% are singletons. The material was PBMCs, mostly from graft donor cells, obtained 360 days after TCRalphabeta/CD19-depleted stem cell transplant. Receptors originate from a boy under two years old who had a stem cell transplant for Wiskott-Aldrich syndrome, so the T cells may come from the graft donor.

The rearrangement links TRBV14 to TRBJ2-1, with D perhaps given as TRBD1 or TRBD2 (5 bases each). The V gene's germline CDR1 is SGHDN and CDR2 FVKESK. CDR3 size: 17 residues. Trimming took 2 bases from V and 9 from J, leaving 23 bases between them. CDR3 nucleotide sequence: TGTGCCAGCAGCCAAATTCGAGGGGCCGGTCAGCGCGGTGAGCAGTTCTTC. It is translated as CASSQIRGAGQRGEQFF.

This chain connects TRBV6-5 to TRBJ2-3; D gene ambiguous. The V end lost 2 bases, the J end lost 2 bases, and 8 bases lay between the germline ends. Looked up from germline, CDR1 is MNHEY and CDR2 is SVGAGI. The CDR3 length is 14 residues. The CDR3: CASSYLGVTDTQYF. The CDR3 DNA sequence: TGTGCCAGCAGTTACCTGGGTGTCACAGATACGCAGTATTTT.

This clonotype has more than one count but fewer than ten. The chain uses TRBV7-2 and TRBJ2-5; tentative D call: TRBD1 (5 bases). The V end was cut by 1 base, the J end by 4 bases, with 13 bases between. CDR1 and CDR2 (germline): SGHTA, FQGNSA. The CDR3 has 15 amino acids. The CDR3 here is CASSLVQGWGETQYF. In DNA, the CDR3 is TGTGCCAGCAGCTTAGTTCAGGGCTGGGGAGAGACCCAGTACTTC.

The V gene is TRBV9, the J gene TRBJ2-2; TRBD1 is a possible D gene (6 bases). Germline V lookup: CDR1 SGDLS, CDR2 YYNGEE. This CDR3 is 16 amino acids long. Trimming stripped 4 bases from V and 0 bases from J, with 13 bases between. CDR3 nucleotides: TGTGCCAGCAGCACCAGACAGGTAGCGAACACCGGGGAGCTGTTTTTT. As protein: CASSTRQVANTGELFF. Supplemented by reference TRBV9 and TRBJ2-2, the full variable domain reads DSGVTQTPKHLITATGQRVTLRCSPRSGDLSVYWYQQSLDQGLQFLIQYYNGEERAKGNILERFSAQQFPDLHSELNLSSLELGDSALYFCASSTRQVANTGELFFGEGSRLTVL.

The V call is TRBV20-1, the J call TRBJ1-2; 7 nucleotides match TRBD1. The CDR3 is made up of 13 amino acids. Germline assignment: CDR1 DFQATT and CDR2 SNEGSKA (reference sequence). Losses at the gene ends were 6 bases for V and 4 bases for J; bases not matched to a gene: 8. The DNA for the CDR3 is TGCAGTGCAAGTCCCCAGGGGGGCTATGGCTACACCTTC. As protein: CSASPQGGYGYTF.

The chain has TRBV12-3 or TRBV12-4 and TRBJ2-5; 9 nucleotides agree with TRBD1. V trimming: 8 bases; J trimming: 3 bases; junction bases outside the gene matches: 7. CDR3 length equals 14 residues. The chain's CDR3 is CASAIRDREETQYF. CDR3 nucleotide sequence: TGTGCCAGCGCCATCCGGGACAGGGAAGAGACCCAGTACTTC.

This clonotype was detected only a few times. The chain joins TRBV5-1 to TRBJ2-7; TRBD1 is a possible D gene (5 bases). Germline values: CDR1 SGHRS, CDR2 YFSETQ. Trimming left V 0 bases short and J 7 bases short, with 17 bases between. The CDR3 is 15 residues long. The CDR3 DNA sequence: TGCGCCAGCAGCTTGGAGCCCCGGGTCCCAGGGGAGCAGTACTTC. This gives the protein CASSLEPRVPGEQYF.

This chain links TRBV6-1 with TRBJ2-6; D might be TRBD1 or TRBD2, each matching 5 bases. Germline V gene lookup returns CDR1 MNHNS and CDR2 SASEGT. Trimming cost V 5 bases and J 4 bases, with 9 bases left between them. The CDR3 extends over 14 amino acids. DNA for the CDR3: TGTGCCAGCAGTCCAGGGACCGGGGCCAACGTCCTGACTTTC. It yields the protein CASSPGTGANVLTF.

The gene calls are TRBV9 and TRBJ2-1, with 9 bases aligning to TRBD2. In germline, CDR1 is SGDLS, CDR2 YYNGEE. This CDR3 is built from 17 residues. Trimming cost V 0 bases and J 3 bases; bases outside gene matches: 7. CDR3 DNA: TGTGCCAGCAGCGTAGGGAGCGGGAGGTTCGGCTACAATGAGCAGTTCTTC. This sequence encodes CASSVGSGRFGYNEQFF. Based on the CDR3 plus reference TRBV9 and TRBJ2-1, the full variable domain is DSGVTQTPKHLITATGQRVTLRCSPRSGDLSVYWYQQSLDQGLQFLIQYYNGEERAKGNILERFSAQQFPDLHSELNLSSLELGDSALYFCASSVGSGRFGYNEQFFGPGTRLTVL.

This clonotype was detected a few times. V usage is TRBV12-3 or TRBV12-4 and J usage is TRBJ2-7, with 11 bases identical to TRBD1. The V segment lost 5 bases and the J segment 9 bases; nucleotides outside the gene matches: 6. There are 13 residues in the CDR3. As DNA, the CDR3 is TGTGCCAGCAGTGGGACAGGGGGTCTGGCGCAGTACTTC. Encoded protein: CASSGTGGLAQYF.

This clonotype was counted at least ten times. The limits of the CDR3 on the DNA are not certain, so only TCRdb's listed CDR3 is given. The chain couples TRBV21-1 to TRBJ2-3; the table's D gene call, TRBD2, was not cross checked with the DNA. TRBV21-1 is classified as a pseudogene. The CDR3 length is 18 residues, termini included. CDR3 sequence reads: CASSPFGSGATSTDTQYF.

The chain uses TRBV24-1 and TRBJ2-2, with 7 bases fitting TRBD2. V lost 5 bases, J lost 1 base, and 6 bases stayed unmatched. This CDR3 region has 16 residues. Germline loops: CDR1 KGHDR, CDR2 SFDVKD. CDR3 nucleotide sequence: TGTGCCACCAGTGTGAGCGGGATAGGGAACACCGGGGAGCTGTTTTTT. It is translated as CATSVSGIGNTGELFF.

The V and J genes are TRBV20-1 and TRBJ2-3; possibly TRBD2 for D (6 bases). Germline values: CDR1 DFQATT, CDR2 SNEGSKA (reference sequence). Trimming stripped 2 bases from V and 5 bases from J, with 14 bases between. There are 14 residues in the CDR3. CDR3 coding DNA: TGCAGTGCTAGACCGCGGCGGGATGTAGATACGCAGTATTTT. This sequence encodes CSARPRRDVDTQYF.

In its sample, this clonotype was seen many times. This chain links TRBV29-1 with TRBJ2-1; the match to TRBD2 covers 11 bases. Germline V gene lookup returns CDR1 SQVTM and CDR2 ANQGSEA. The CDR3 contains 13 residues. Unmatched junction bases numbered 5, after V lost 6 bases and J lost 7 bases. DNA of the CDR3: TGCAGCGTCCGTAGCGGGGGGGCGAATGAGCAGTTCTTC. It codes for CSVRSGGANEQFF.

This clonotype was detected only a few times. DNA for the CDR3: TGTGCCAGCAGCTTGACAGCCTCCTACGAGCAGTACTTC. Translation gives CASSLTASYEQYF. The chain carries TRBV7-7 and TRBJ2-7; weak D call: TRBD1 (5 bases). Looked up from germline, CDR1 is SSHAT and CDR2 is FNYEAQ (reference sequence). This CDR3 region has 13 residues. The germline V and J ends were trimmed by 3 bases and 0 bases, with 6 bases remaining between them.

The genes are TRBV12-3 or TRBV12-4 and TRBJ2-7; 9 bases match TRBD2. V shed 4 bases, J shed 3 bases, and the junction held 7 bases outside the gene matches. This CDR3 has 15 amino acids. The CDR3 DNA reads as TGTGCCAGCAGTTCCGGGGGACTAGCTGGCTACGAGCAGTACTTC. Protein sequence: CASSSGGLAGYEQYF.

This clonotype occurred a few times. The J gene is TRBJ2-1, the V gene TRBV3-1; TRBD2 agrees at 7 bases. This CDR3 comprises 17 residues. Losses at the gene ends were 3 bases for V and 0 bases for J; bases not matched to a gene: 8. Germline CDR1 and CDR2: LGHDT and YNNKEL (reference sequence). The CDR3 protein is CASSHFLGGSSYNEQFF. The CDR3, as DNA: TGTGCCAGCAGCCATTTTTTGGGCGGGAGCTCCTACAATGAGCAGTTCTTC.